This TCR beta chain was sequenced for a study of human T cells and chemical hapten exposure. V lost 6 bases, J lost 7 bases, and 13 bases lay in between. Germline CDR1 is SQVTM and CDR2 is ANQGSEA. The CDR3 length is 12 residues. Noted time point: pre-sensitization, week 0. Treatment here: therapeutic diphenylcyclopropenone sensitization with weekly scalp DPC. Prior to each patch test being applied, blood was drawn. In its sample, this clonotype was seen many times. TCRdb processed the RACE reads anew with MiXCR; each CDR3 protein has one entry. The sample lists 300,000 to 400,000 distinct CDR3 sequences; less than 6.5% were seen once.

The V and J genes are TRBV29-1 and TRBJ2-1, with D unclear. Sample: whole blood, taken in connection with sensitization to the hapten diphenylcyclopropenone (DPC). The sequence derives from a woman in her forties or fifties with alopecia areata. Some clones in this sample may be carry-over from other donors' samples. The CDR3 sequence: CSVSNIRNEQFF. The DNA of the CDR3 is TGCAGCGTGTCCAATATAAGGAATGAGCAGTTCTTC.